This T cell receptor beta chain was captured in a study of blood T cell repertoires in COVID-19. Across the whole study: Samples came from the United States, Italy and Spain, spanning acute and convalescent COVID-19. Sources were T cells, B-cell-depleted T cells, or PBMCs; the material itself was cDNA or gDNA.

V was shortened by 8 bases and J by 4 bases, with 15 bases between the two germline ends. The CDR3 covers 13 residues. In the original analysis: Cell counts per sample came from amplifying reference gene primers. The table came from immunoSEQ multiplex PCR; TCRdb's copy has only in-frame clones and leaves some out. V and J calls and clone size are as listed in that table; D and trimming were resolved from the DNA. The sample lists fewer than 250,000 clones, 88% occurring once. The TCR originated in an older man with acute or convalescent COVID-19. The V gene is TRBV12-3 or TRBV12-4, the J gene TRBJ2-7; a weak D match, TRBD2 (5 bases). The sample taken for sequencing was peripheral blood. The CDR3 loop is CASGSGWEYEQYF. The DNA for the CDR3 is TGTGCCAGCGGAAGCGGTTGGGAGTACGAGCAGTACTTC.